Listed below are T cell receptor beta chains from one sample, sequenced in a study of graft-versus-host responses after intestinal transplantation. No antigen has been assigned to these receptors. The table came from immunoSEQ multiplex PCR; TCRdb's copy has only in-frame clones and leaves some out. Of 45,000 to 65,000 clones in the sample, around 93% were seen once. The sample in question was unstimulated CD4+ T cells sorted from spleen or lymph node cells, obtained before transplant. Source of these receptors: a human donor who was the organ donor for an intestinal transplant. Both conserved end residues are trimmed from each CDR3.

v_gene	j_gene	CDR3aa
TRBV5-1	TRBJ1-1	ASSWTVNTEAF
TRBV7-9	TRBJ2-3	ASSLGGSGRTDTQY
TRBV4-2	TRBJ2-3	ASSQEQVNTQY
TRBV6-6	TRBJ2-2	ASSPIINTGELF
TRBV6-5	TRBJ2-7	ASTTHRDSYEQY
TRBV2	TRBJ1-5	ASSEAGGTDYQPQH
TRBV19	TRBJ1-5	ASRSEGRYSNQPQH
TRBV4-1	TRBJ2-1	ASSRTSGTGYNEQF
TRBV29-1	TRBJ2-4	SVRGAKNIQY
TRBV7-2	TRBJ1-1	ASSLWTEAF
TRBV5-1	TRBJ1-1	ASSLGIFDTEAF
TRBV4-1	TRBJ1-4	ASSQGGAFKKLF
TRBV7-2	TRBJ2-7	ASSPSSYEQY
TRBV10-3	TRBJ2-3	AIRGQGGTDTQY
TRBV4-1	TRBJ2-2	ASSQGGLAGFTGELF
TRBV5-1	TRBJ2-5	ASRLAGNQETQY
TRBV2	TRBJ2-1	ASSESLWEQF
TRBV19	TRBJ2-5	ASSFRVGEGSGKTQY
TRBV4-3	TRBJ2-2	ASRTGDGFGGELF
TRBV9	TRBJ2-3	ASSVEAGTDTQY
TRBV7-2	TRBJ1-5	ASSLGRDQPQH
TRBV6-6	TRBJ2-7	ASSYPPSEQY
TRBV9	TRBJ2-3	ASSVGTSGGTDTQY
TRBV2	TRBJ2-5	ASGKTGRGGAETQY
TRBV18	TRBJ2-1	ASSPRQDRFNEQF
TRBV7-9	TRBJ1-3	ASSLLRSPGNTIY
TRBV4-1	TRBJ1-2	ASSQKPLLTGFGGYT
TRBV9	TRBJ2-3	ASSARGTSVALY
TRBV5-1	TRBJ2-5	ASSLESLRKETQY
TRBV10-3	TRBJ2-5	AISRGGLAASQGETQY
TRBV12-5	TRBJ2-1	ASVGTSSGYNEQF
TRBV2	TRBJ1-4	ASVLRLQDEKLF
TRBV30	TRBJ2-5	AWSVGPQETQY
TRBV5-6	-	ASSPSGTGPYEQY
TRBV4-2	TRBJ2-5	ASSQIAGEQTQY
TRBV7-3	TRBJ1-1	ASSSRGGTEAF
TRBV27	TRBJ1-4	ASSLSRQGNEKLF
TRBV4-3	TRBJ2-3	ASSQVGLAGTTDTQY
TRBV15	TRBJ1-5	ATSRGGRNSNQPQH
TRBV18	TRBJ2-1	ASSPLSPPDEQF